The entry that follows covers one TCR beta chain sequence. Its binding antigen is unknown. No clone much larger than this one lies a single base away; base qualities are absent. The CDR3 holds 17 amino acids from the cysteine to the phenylalanine. CDR3 DNA is the only sequence kept; it has 51 bases, read in frame from the first base. CDR1 and CDR2, looked up from the germline V gene, are SGHAT and FQNNGV. V is reduced by 4 bases and J by 2 bases, leaving a spacing of 21 bases between them. TCRbeta CDR3 regions were amplified from genomic DNA using the immunoSEQ Assay, a bias-controlled multiplex PCR. In the authors' own workflow: The number of nucleated cells in each sample was estimated from the amplification of reference gene primers within the assay. To quantify the absolute abundance of each unique TCRbeta CDR3 rearrangement, sequence reads were collapsed and filtered. For each sample, productive Simpson clonality was calculated by taking the square root of Simpson's diversity index across productive rearrangements. The source is immuneACCESS, and TCRdb retained only in-frame sequences with V and J called. Part of the clones is not carried over; for the studies checked, unresolved V genes explain less than half of this, and the remainder is unexplained. For V, J and clone size, that table is used; D and trimming come from the DNA. The table for this sample lists about 310,000 clones; about nine tenths of them were counted only once. Jointly, the top ten make up roughly a tenth of the sample.

Enrolling through a virtual design, the prospective study's participants ranged in age from about 18 to 89 years and lived across roughly 23 United States geographic areas. Cohort assignment in the prospective study relied on participant-reported clinical history from a screening survey and a study questionnaire. Recovered participants in ImmuneRACE Cohort 3 were defined as having two consecutive negative NP/OP PCR tests, clearance from a healthcare professional, or resolution of symptoms. In the prospective study, whole blood, serum and a nasopharyngeal or oropharyngeal swab were collected from each participant by mobile phlebotomists. Over a roughly 2-month period, participants in the prospective study had the option of providing additional blood draws and questionnaires. Before DNA extraction, prospective study blood samples were shipped either frozen or at room temperature. This sample stems from a study of blood T cell repertoires in COVID-19 (dated by TCRdb to 2019 to 2021). With respect to the entire study: The collaborator samples originated in the United States, Italy and Spain and spanned the acute and convalescent phases of COVID-19. The prospective study material was composed of cDNA or gDNA derived from T cells, B-cell-depleted T cells, or PBMCs. Deeply sampled blood TCRbeta repertoires from subjects exposed to, actively infected with, or recovered from COVID-19 were included in the dataset. The repertoires were released in a freely available public database meant as a resource for research on the immune response to SARS-CoV-2. Samples were obtained from the ongoing ImmuneRACE study (first 160 participants) and from 1,254 subjects provided by 6 global collaborators. A de-identified subject ID, COVID-19 status, age in years and sex were almost always included in the sample metadata. Where HLA class I and class II types were available, the types were taken from metadata supplied by the sample provider, not from assay-based typing. What the work shows at the level of the full study, not this receptor alone: Clinical and demographic metadata were provided uncurated, with the amount varying by source and participant.

The clonotype was recovered from a woman in her twenties or thirties who had recovered from COVID-19. Specimen: PBMCs or T cells enriched from blood (not recorded which). The chain couples TRBV11-2 to TRBJ2-7; the D gene is possibly TRBD2, with 6 bases matching. This receptor has the CDR3 CASSSILLALNPYEQYF. The nucleotide sequence is given as TGTGCCAGCAGCTCCATACTTCTAGCGCTGAACCCCTACGAGCAGTACTTC.